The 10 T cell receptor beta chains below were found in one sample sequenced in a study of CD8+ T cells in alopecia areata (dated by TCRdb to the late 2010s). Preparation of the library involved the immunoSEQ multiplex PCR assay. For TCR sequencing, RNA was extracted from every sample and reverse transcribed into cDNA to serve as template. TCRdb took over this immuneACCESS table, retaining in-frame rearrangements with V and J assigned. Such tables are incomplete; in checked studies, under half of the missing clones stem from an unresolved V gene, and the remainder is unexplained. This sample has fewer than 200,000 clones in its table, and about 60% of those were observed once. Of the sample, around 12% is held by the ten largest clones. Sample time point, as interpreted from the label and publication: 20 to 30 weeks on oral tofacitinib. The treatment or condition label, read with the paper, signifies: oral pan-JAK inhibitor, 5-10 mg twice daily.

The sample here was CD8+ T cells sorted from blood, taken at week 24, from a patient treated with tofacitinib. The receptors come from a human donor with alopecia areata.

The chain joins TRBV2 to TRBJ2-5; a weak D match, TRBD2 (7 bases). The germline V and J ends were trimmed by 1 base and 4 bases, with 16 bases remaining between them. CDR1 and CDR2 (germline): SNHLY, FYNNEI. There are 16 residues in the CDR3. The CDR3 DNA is TGTGCCAGCAGTGAAGGCTCGGGGGGCCAGGGAGAGACCCAGTACTTC. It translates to CASSEGSGGQGETQYF.

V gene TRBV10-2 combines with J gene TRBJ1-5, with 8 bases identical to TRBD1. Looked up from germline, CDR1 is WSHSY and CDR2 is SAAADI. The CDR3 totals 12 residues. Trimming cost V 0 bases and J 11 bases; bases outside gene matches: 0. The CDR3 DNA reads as TGCGCCAGCAGTGAGTCACAGGGGGCCCAGCATTTT. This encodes CASSESQGAQHF.

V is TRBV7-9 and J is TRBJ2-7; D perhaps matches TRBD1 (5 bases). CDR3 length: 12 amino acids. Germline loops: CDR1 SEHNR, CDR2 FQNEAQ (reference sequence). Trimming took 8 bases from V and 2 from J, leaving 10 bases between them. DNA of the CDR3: TGTGCCAGCGGCGGCAGGGCCTACGAGCAGTACTTC. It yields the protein CASGGRAYEQYF.

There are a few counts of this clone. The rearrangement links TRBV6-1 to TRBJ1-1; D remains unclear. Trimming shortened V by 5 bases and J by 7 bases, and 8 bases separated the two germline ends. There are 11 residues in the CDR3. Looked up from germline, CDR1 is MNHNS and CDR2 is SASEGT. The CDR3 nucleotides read TGTGCCAGCAGTATTCAGTTTGAAGCTTTCTTT. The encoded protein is CASSIQFEAFF.

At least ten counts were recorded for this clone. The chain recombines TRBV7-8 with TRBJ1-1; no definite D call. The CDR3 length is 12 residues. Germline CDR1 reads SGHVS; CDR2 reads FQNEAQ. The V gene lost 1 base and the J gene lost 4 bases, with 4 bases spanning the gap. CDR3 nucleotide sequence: TGTGCCAGCAGCTTAGGGCGCACTGAAGCTTTCTTT. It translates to CASSLGRTEAFF.

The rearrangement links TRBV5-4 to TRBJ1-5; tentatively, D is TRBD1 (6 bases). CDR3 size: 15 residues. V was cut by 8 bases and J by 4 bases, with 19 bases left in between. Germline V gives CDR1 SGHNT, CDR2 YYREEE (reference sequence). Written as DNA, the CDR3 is TGTGCCAGTGCCCCGGGGGCAGGGGCAAATCAGCCCCAGCATTTT. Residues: CASAPGAGANQPQHF.

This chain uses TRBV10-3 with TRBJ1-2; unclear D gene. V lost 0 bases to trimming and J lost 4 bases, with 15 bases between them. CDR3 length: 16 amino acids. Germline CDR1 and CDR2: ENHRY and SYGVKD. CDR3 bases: TGTGCCATCAGTGAGTCGATTGGCGCACCACTCTATGGCTACACCTTC. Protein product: CAISESIGAPLYGYTF.

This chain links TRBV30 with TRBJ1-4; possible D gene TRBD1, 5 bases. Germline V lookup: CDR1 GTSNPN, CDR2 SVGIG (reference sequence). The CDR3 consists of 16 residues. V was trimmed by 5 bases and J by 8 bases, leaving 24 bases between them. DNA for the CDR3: TGTGCCTGGGGGGCCCCCTTCGGCGGGGTAAGGGAAAAACTGTTTTTT. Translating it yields CAWGAPFGGVREKLFF.

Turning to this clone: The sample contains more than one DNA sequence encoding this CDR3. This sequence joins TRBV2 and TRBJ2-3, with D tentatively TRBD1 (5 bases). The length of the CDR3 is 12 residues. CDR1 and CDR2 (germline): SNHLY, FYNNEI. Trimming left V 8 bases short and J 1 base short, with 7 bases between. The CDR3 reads CASLGGTDTQYF. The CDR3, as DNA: TGTGCCAGCCTAGGGGGCACAGATACGCAGTATTTT. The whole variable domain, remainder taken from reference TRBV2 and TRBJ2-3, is EPEVTQTPSHQVTQMGQEVILRCVPISNHLYFYWYRQILGQKVEFLVSFYNNEISEKSEIFDDQFSVERPDGSNFTLKIRSTKLEDSAMYFCASLGGTDTQYFGPGTRLTVL.

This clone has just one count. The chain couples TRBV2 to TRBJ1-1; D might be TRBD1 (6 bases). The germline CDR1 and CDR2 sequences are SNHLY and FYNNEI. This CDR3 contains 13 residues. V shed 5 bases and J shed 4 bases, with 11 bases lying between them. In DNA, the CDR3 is TGTGCCAGCAGTCTACAGGGTGGCACTGAAGCTTTCTTT. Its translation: CASSLQGGTEAFF.